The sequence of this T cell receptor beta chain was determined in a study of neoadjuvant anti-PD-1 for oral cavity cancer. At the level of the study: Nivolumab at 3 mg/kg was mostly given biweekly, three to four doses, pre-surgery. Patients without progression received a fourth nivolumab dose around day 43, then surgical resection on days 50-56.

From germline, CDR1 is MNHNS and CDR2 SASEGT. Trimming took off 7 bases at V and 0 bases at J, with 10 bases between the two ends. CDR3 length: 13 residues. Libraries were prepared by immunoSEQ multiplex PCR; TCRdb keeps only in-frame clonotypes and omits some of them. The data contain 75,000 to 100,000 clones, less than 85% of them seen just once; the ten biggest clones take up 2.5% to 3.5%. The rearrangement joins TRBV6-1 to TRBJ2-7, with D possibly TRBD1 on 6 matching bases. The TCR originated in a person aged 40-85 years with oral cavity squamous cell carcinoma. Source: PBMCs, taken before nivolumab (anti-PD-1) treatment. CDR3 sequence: CASTQDSSYEQYF. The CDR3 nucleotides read TGTGCCAGCACCCAGGACAGCTCCTACGAGCAGTACTTC.